This note documents a single T cell receptor beta chain sequence. Its specificity is not known. V was shortened by 2 bases and J by 0 bases, with 13 bases between the two germline ends. The CDR3 runs 16 residues. The germline CDR1 and CDR2 sequences are MNHEY and SVGAGI. The sample comes from a study of vaccination and CD4 T cells after COVID-19. With the Oncomine TCR Beta short-read assay, DNA from cultured CD4+ T cells was sequenced. Once CD4+ T cells had been cultured, genomic DNA was extracted from them. MiXCR, applied by TCRdb to the PCR reads, yields one record per CDR3 protein. Among about 5,500 distinct CDR3 sequences listed, approximately 39% were seen once. The treatment was: roughly 11-day PBMC culture with coronavirus spike peptide pools or control peptides (ViraFEST assay). Researchers collected the unexposed donor's CD4+ T cells before the COVID-19 pandemic (2011-2018).

The sample was CD4+ T cells from blood, cultured in vitro. This TCR came from a human donor in good health. The chain is built from TRBV6-5 and TRBJ1-2; the D is unclear. The CDR3 loop is CASSYRFDAANYGYTF. DNA of the CDR3: TGTGCCAGCAGTTACAGGTTCGACGCAGCTAACTATGGCTACACCTTC.